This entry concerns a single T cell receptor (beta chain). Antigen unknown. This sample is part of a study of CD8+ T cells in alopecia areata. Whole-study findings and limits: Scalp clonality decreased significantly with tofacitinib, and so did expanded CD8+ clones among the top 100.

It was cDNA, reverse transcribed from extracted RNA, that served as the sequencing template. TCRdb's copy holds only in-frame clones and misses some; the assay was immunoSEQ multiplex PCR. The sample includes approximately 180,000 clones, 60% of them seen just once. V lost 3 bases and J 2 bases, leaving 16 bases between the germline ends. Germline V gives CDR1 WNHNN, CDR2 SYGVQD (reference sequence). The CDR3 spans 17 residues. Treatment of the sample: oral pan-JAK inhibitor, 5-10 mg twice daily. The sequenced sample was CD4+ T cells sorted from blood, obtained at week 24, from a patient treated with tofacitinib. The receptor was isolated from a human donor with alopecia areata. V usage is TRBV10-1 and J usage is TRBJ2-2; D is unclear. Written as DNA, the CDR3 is TGCGCCAGCAGTGACGGCAGGATAGGCGGTAACACCGGGGAGCTGTTTTTT. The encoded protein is CASSDGRIGGNTGELFF.